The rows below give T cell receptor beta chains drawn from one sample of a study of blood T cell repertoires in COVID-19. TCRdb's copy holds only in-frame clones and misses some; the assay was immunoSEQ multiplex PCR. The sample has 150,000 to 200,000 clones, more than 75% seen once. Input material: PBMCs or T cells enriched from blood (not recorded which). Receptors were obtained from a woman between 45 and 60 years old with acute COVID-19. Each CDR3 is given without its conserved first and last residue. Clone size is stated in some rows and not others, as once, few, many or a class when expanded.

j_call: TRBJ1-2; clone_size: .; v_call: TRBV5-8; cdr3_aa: ASSPTWRGYGYT
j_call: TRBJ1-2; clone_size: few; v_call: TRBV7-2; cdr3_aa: ASSRGPDRLGYGYT
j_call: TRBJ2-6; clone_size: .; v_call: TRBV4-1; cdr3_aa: ASSQDPPAGSTGANVLT
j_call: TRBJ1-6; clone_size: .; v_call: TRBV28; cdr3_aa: ASSPGQANSPLH
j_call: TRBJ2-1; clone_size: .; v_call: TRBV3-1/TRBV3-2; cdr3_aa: ASSQLAGAHNEQF
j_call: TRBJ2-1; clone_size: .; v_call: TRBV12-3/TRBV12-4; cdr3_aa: ASSLAGGREQF
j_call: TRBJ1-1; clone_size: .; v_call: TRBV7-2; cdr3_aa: ASSFLLAAF
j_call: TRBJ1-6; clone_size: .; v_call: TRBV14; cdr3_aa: ASSLTGVNSPLH
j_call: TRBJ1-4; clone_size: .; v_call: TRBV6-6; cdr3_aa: ASSYSEGREKLF
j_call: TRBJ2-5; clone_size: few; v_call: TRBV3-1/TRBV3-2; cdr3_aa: ASSRTTAPRETQY
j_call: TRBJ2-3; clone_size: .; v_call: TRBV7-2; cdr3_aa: ASSSLAGGNTDTQY
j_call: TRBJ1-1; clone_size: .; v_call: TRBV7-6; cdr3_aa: ASSLGVGLGQGTNTEAF
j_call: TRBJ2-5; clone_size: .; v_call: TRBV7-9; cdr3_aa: ASGGLAGEETQY
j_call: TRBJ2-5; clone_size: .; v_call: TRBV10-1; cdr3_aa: ASSRGGKETQY
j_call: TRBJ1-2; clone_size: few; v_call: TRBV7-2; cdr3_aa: ASSQGQGGTYGYT
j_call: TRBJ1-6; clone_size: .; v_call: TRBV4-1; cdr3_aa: ASSQSIQGSPLH
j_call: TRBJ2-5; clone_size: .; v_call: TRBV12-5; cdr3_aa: ASGPPGQGTETQY
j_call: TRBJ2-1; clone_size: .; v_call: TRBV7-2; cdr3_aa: ASSSPPTVKQF
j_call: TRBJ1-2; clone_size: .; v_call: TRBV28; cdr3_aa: ASRGWGESNYGYT
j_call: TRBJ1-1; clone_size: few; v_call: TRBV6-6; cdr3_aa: ASRVSSRGSTEAF
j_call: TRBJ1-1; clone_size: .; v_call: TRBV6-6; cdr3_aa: ASSQISGLNTEAF
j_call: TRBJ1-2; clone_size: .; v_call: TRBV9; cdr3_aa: ASSPQQGWGYT
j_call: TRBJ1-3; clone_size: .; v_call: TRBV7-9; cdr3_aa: ASSIARVGRWSGNTIY
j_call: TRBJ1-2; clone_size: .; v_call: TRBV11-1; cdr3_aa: ASSGQGAGQGYT
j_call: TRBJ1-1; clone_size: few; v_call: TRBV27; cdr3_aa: ASTSGGGDAF
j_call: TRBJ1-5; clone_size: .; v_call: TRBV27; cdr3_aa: ASSLHSGAGQPQH
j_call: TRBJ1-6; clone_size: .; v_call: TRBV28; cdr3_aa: ASTSPGQGWNSPLH
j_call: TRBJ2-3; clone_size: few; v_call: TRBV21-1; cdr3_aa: ASSKEGADTQY
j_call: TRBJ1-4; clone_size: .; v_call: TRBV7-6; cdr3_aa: ASSFLGTGNEKLF
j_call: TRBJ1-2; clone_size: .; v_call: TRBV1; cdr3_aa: TSSRDNRWGQSDGYT
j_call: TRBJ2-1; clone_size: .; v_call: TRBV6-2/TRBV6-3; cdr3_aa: ASSYEAGNWNEQF
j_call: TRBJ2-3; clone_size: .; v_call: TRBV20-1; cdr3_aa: SASSGQGGDTQY
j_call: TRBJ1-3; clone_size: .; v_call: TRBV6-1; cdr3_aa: ASSDQGAPSGNTIY
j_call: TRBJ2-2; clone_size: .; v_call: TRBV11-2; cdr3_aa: ASSSHVTSGGSNTGELF
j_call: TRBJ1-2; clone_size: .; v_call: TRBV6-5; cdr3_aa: ASSYGSGSYYGYT
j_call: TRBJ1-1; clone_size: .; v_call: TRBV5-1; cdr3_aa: ASTVRGGSTEAF
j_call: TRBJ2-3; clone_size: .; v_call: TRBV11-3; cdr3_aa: ASSSRTSGGAVDTQY
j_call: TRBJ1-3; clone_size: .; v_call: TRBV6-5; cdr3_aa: ASSLREVGNTIY
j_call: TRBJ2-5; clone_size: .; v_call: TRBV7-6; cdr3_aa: ASSWGTSFEETQY
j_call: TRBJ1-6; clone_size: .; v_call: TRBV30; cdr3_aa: AWSVGRPTPPH
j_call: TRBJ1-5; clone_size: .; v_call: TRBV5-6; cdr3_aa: ASSFWDRNQPQH
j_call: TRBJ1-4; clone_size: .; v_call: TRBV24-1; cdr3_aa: ATSDREPGSNEKLF
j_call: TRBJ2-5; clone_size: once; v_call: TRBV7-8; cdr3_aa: ASSSSGGARETQY
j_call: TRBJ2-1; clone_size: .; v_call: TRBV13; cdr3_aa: ASSNTGTGFFTEQF
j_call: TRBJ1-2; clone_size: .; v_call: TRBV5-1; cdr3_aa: ASSLVVRSGYT
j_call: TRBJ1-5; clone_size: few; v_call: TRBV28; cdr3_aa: ASSSRDGVWQPQH
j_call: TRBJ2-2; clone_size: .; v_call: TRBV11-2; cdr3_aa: ASSLRDRILLKNTGELF
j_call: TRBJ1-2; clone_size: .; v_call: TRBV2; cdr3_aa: ASRSGTGSGYT
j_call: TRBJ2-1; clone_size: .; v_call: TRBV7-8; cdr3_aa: ASSLRLAGANEQF